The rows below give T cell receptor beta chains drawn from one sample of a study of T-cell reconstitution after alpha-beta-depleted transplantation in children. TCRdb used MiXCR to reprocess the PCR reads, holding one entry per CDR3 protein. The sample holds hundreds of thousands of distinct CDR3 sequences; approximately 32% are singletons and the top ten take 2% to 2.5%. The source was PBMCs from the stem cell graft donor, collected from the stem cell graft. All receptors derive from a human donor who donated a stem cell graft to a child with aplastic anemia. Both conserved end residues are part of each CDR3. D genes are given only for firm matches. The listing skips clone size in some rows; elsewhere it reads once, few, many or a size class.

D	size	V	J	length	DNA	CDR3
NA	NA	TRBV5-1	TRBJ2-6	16	TGCGCCAGCAGCTTACGTGGTGTCTCTGGGGCCAACGTCCTGACTTTC	CASSLRGVSGANVLTF
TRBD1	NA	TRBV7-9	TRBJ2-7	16	TGTGCCAGCAGCCCGTTGGGACAGAGGAACACCTACGAGCAGTACTTC	CASSPLGQRNTYEQYF
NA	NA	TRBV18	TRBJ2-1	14	TGTGCCAGCTCACCACTTCTGGGTGTCGATGAGCAGTTCTTC	CASSPLLGVDEQFF
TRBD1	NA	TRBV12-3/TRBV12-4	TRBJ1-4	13	TGTGCCAGCACCACTGGGACAGCTGAAAAACTGTTTTTT	CASTTGTAEKLFF
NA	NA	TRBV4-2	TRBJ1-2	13	TGTGCCAGCAGCGTTCTGGGGAAGAATGGCTACACCTTC	CASSVLGKNGYTF
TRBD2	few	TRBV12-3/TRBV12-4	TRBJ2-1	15	TGTGCCAGCAGTAGGCGGGGACTATTAAACAATGAGCAGTTCTTC	CASSRRGLLNNEQFF
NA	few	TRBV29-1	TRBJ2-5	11	TGCAGCGTTGATGGGGGGCAAGCACAGTACTTC	CSVDGGQAQYF
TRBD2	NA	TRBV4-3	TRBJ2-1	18	TGCGCCAGCAGCCAAGATCACGCTAGCGGGGTCCCTTATCGGGAGCAGTTCTTC	CASSQDHASGVPYREQFF
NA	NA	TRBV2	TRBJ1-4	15	TGTGCCAGCAGAACCAGTAACCTGGGGGCCGAAAAACTGTTTTTT	CASRTSNLGAEKLFF
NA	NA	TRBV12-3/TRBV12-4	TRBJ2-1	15	TGTGCCAGCACTACCCGAGGGAGAGCGCACAATGAGCAGTTCTTC	CASTTRGRAHNEQFF
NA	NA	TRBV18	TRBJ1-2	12	TGTGCCAGCTCACCTGCAGGGTATGGCTACACCTTC	CASSPAGYGYTF
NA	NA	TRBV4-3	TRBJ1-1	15	TGCGCCAGCAGCACTTCGACAGGCATGAACACTGAAGCTTTCTTT	CASSTSTGMNTEAFF
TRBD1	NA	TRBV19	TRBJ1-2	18	TGTGCCAGTAGTCCCCCCCTAACAGGGGACCCACTAGCCTATGGCTACACCTTC	CASSPPLTGDPLAYGYTF
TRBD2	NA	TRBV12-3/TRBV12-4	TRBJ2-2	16	TGTGCCAGCAGTTTCCAACTAGCGGCGAACACCGGGGAGCTGTTTTTT	CASSFQLAANTGELFF
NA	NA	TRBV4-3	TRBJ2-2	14	TGCGCCAGCAGCCAAGATGAGAACACCGGGGAGCTGTTTTTT	CASSQDENTGELFF
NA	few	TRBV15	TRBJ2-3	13	TGTGCCACCAGCGGACGGAGGACAGATACGCAGTATTTT	CATSGRRTDTQYF
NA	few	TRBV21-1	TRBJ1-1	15	TGTGCCAGCAGCAATGGGAAGGGCATGAACACTGAAGCTTTCTTT	CASSNGKGMNTEAFF
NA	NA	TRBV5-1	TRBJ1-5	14	TGCGCCAGCAGCTTGGAAGGGCGCAATCAGCCCCAGCATTTT	CASSLEGRNQPQHF
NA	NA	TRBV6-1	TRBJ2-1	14	TGTGCCACCCGGGGCTCAAGCTCCTACAATGAGCAGTTCTTC	CATRGSSSYNEQFF
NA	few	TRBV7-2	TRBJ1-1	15	TGTGCCAGCAGCTTAGTCGGCCAACTGAACACTGAAGCTTTCTTT	CASSLVGQLNTEAFF
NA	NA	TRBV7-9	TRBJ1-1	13	TGTGCCAGCAGCTTAAATGGAGGCACTGAAGCTTTCTTT	CASSLNGGTEAFF
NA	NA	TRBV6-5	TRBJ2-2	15	TGTGCCAGCAGTTACCAAAATGGACTTGCCGGGGAGCTGTTTTTT	CASSYQNGLAGELFF
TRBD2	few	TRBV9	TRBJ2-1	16	TGTGCCAGCAGCGGACCAAAAGCGGGAGGGAACAATGAGCAGTTCTTC	CASSGPKAGGNNEQFF
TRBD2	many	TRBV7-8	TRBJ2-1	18	TGTGCCAGCAGCTTGGCCGGACTAGGCAACACCATTTCCAATGAGCAGTTCTTC	CASSLAGLGNTISNEQFF
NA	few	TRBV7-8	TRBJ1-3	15	TGTGCCAGCAGCCCCGACAGGCTGGCTGGAAACACCATATATTTT	CASSPDRLAGNTIYF
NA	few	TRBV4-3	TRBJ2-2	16	TGCGCCAGCAGCCAACATGAATTGGTCGGCACCGGGGAGCTGTTTTTT	CASSQHELVGTGELFF
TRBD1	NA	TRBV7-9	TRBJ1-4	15	TGTGCCAGCAGCTTTCCGGGACAGCCGAATGAAAAACTGTTTTTT	CASSFPGQPNEKLFF
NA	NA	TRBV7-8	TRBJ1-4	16	TGTGCCAGCAGCTTTATTAAGGGGGAAGCGAATGAAAAACTGTTTTTT	CASSFIKGEANEKLFF